The entry that follows covers one T cell receptor (beta chain) sequence. Its antigen is unidentified. The CDR3 is 20 residues long. CDR1 SGHAT and CDR2 FQNNGV come from the germline V gene. With V trimmed by 5 bases and J by 0 bases, 17 bases remained unmatched. The data were obtained in a study of T cells after yellow fever vaccination. One entry per CDR3 protein results from TCRdb running MiXCR on the 5' RACE reads. This sample has some 550,000 distinct CDR3 sequences, with about 19% found just once. Findings and limits, study-wide: Relatively few clonotypes were ones that appeared in both CD4 and CD8 compartments. Most clones from primary vaccination were detected again post-booster (just under 97% CD4, about 88% CD8).

The TCR originated in a man between 25 and 39 years old who received the YFV17D yellow fever vaccine. The chain couples TRBV11-2 to TRBJ2-1; 9 bases map to TRBD2. Here the sequenced sample was PBMCs, taken 15 days after the yellow fever booster vaccination. The CDR3 loop is CASSPLAGGTNPSSYNEQFF. CDR3 DNA: TGTGCCAGCAGCCCCTTGGCGGGAGGGACAAATCCGAGCTCCTACAATGAGCAGTTCTTC.